This TCR beta chain was identified during a study of early T cells in non-severe SARS-CoV-2 infection. On the study more broadly: The input, bulk RNA from unsorted whole blood, was sequenced, and chains were unpaired.

TCRdb re-called the 5' RACE reads with MiXCR, one entry per CDR3 protein. This sample has roughly 28,000 distinct CDR3 sequences, with approximately 5.4% found just once. This clonotype was detected only a few times. The antigen remains unidentified. CDR3 length: 14 residues. V gave up 0 bases and J gave up 6 bases; unmatched junction bases: 5. From germline, CDR1 is GTSNPN and CDR2 SVGIG (reference sequence). Overall study findings and caveats: Using VDJdb, the matching emphasized anti-spike CD8 responses while missing private and CD4 specificities.

Sequences were obtained from whole blood. The clonotype was recovered from an adult who was a healthcare worker with PCR-confirmed SARS-CoV-2 infection or an uninfected control (not recorded which). The V gene is TRBV30, the J gene TRBJ1-5, with 7 bases identical to TRBD1. CDR3 sequence (DNA): TGTGCCTGGAGTGTACAAGGGGGCACTCAGCCCCAGCATTTT. Protein: CAWSVQGGTQPQHF.